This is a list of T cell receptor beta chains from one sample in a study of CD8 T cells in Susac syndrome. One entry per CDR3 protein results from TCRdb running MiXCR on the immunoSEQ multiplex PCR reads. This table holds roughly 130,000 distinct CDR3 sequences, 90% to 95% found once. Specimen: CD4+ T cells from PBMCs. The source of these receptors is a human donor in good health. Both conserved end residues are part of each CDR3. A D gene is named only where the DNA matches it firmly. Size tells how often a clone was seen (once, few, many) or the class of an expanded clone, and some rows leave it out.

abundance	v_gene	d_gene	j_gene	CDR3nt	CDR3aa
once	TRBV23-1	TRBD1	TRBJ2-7	TGCGCCAGCAGTCATTCAGAAAAACAGGGGGTAAACTCCTACGAGCAGTACTTC	CASSHSEKQGVNSYEQYF
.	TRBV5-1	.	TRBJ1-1	TGCGCCAGCAGCGGGTCGGGGGGATTGAACACTGAAGCTTTCTTT	CASSGSGGLNTEAFF
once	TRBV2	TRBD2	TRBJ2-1	TGTGCCAGCAGCAGCGGCTTGGGACTAGCGCGAAATGAGCAGTTCTTC	CASSSGLGLARNEQFF
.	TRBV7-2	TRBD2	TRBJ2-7	TGTGCCAGCAGCTCCGCGGGGGGGACATCCGAGCAGTACTTC	CASSSAGGTSEQYF
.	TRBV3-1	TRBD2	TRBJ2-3	TGTGCCAGCAGCCAGCCAGCCTTAGCGGGAGTCACAGATACGCAGTATTTT	CASSQPALAGVTDTQYF
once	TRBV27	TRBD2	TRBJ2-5	TGTGCCAGCAGTTCGCCGCTAGCGGGAGCGGAGACCCAGTACTTC	CASSSPLAGAETQYF
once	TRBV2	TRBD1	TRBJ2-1	TGTGCCAGCAGACTGGGACAGGGAGGTGAGCAGTTCTTC	CASRLGQGGEQFF
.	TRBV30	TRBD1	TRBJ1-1	TGTGCCTGGAGTAAAGGGACAGGGTTCGGGACTGAAGCTTTCTTT	CAWSKGTGFGTEAFF
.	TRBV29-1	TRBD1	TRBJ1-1	TGCAGCGTTGATGAGGACAGGGGCACTGAAGCTTTCTTT	CSVDEDRGTEAFF
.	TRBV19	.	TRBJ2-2	TGTGCCAGTACCGAAGTAGGGACGAGCACCGGGGAGCTGTTTTTT	CASTEVGTSTGELFF
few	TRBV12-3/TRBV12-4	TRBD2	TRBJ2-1	TGTGCCAGCAGCCCTGGACTAGCGGGAGTCAATGAGCAGTTCTTC	CASSPGLAGVNEQFF
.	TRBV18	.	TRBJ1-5	TGTGCCAGCTCACCTCGATTACATACGGGTGGCAATCAGCCCCAGCATTTT	CASSPRLHTGGNQPQHF
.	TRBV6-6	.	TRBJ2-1	TGTGCCAGCAGTCTGCTAGCTAGCTCCTACAATGAGCAGTTCTTC	CASSLLASSYNEQFF
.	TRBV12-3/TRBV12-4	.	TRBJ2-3	TGTGCCAGCAGTTTCGGACTGTTGGGGGATACGCAGTATTTT	CASSFGLLGDTQYF
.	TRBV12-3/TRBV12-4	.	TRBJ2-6	TGTGCCAGCAGTTTAGGTACCTCTGGGGCCAACGTCCTGACTTTC	CASSLGTSGANVLTF
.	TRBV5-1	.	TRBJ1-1	TGCGCCAGCAGCTTGCATCCCAAGAACACTGAAGCTTTCTTT	CASSLHPKNTEAFF
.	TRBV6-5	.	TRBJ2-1	TGTGCCAGCCGTCTCTCCGGGCCCTCTATGCATGAGCAGTTCTTC	CASRLSGPSMHEQFF
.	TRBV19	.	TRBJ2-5	TGTGCCAGTAGTATGGTCAGGGGTCAAGAGACCCAGTACTTC	CASSMVRGQETQYF
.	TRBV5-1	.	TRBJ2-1	TGCGCCAGCAGCTTGGCCGGGTTAGGGGAGCAGTTCTTC	CASSLAGLGEQFF
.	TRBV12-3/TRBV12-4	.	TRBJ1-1	TGTGCCAGCAGTTTGGGCCAAATTGGTGAAGCTTTCTTT	CASSLGQIGEAFF
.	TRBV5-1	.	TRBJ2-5	TGCGCCAGCAGCCCCGCGAATGGTGGCCAAGAGACCCAGTACTTC	CASSPANGGQETQYF
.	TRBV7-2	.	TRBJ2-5	TGTGCCAGCAGCTTAGCGACTCAAGAGACCCAGTACTTC	CASSLATQETQYF